Below are 25 T cell receptor beta chains sequenced from a single sample in a study of T cell clonotyping in hematopoietic cell transplantation. Time point specified: recipient sample about 28 days before transplant, after cytoreduction. Produced via immunoSEQ multiplex PCR; TCRdb's table is partial and in-frame only. Of about 9,000 clones in the sample, roughly 84% were seen once. The sequencing used peripheral blood mononuclear cells, collected before stem cell transplant. The receptors come from an older woman with acute myeloid leukemia. Some clones in this sample may be carry-over from other donors' samples.

The CDR3 DNA sequence: TGCGCCAGCAGTACCCCTCCCCGGGAGCCTAATGAAAAACTGTTTTTT. Translating gives CASSTPPREPNEKLFF. The rearrangement joins TRBV4-1 to TRBJ1-4; D not certain. The germline V gene has CDR1 MGHRA and CDR2 YSYEKL. The CDR3 totals 16 residues. Trimming took 6 bases from V and 3 from J, leaving 17 bases between them.

The J gene is TRBJ1-2, the V gene TRBV6-4; TRBD1 matches at 7 bases. Germline lookup yields CDR1 MRHNA and CDR2 SNTAGT. CDR3 length: 13 residues. J gave up 6 bases and V 9 bases, and 10 bases lay outside the gene matches. The CDR3 is CASILLTGDGYTF. CDR3 sequence (DNA): TGTGCCAGTATTCTCCTTACAGGGGATGGCTACACCTTC.

The rearrangement links TRBV11-2 to TRBJ2-1, with 13 bases that match TRBD2. This CDR3 is built from 17 residues. Losses at the gene ends were 5 bases for V and 7 bases for J; bases not matched to a gene: 11. The germline V gene has CDR1 SGHAT and CDR2 FQNNGV. The CDR3 sequence is CASSPFPGLAGRNEQFF. For the CDR3, the DNA is TGTGCCAGCAGCCCGTTCCCGGGACTAGCGGGAAGGAATGAGCAGTTCTTC.

V is TRBV28 and J is TRBJ2-5; 8 bases align to TRBD2. Germline loops: CDR1 MDHEN, CDR2 SYDVKM. The CDR3 consists of 13 residues. Trimming cost V 7 bases and J 4 bases; bases outside gene matches: 5. The CDR3 DNA is TGTGCCAGCACCTCGGGAGGGGGAGAGACCCAGTACTTC. Residues: CASTSGGGETQYF.

This clone was recorded once. The rearrangement uses TRBV19 and TRBJ2-1, with 8 bases lining up with TRBD2. In germline, CDR1 is LNHDA, CDR2 SQIVND (reference sequence). The CDR3 consists of 17 residues. With V trimmed by 6 bases and J by 6 bases, 16 bases remained unmatched. The CDR3 loop is CASSRGYGSGISNEQFF. The CDR3 region has the DNA TGTGCCAGTAGCCGGGGTTACGGTAGCGGGATTAGCAATGAGCAGTTCTTC.

CDR3 DNA sequence: TGTGCCAGCAGCTGGGGACTAGCGGAAAGCAATGAGCAGTTCTTC. Translating gives CASSWGLAESNEQFF. The chain links TRBV7-3 to TRBJ2-1; 11 bases match TRBD2. V shed 4 bases, J shed 6 bases, and the junction held 5 bases outside the gene matches. Germline V gene lookup returns CDR1 SGHTA and CDR2 FQGTGA. The CDR3 extends over 15 amino acids.

The chain has TRBV4-2 and TRBJ2-1; the match to TRBD2 covers 12 bases. Trimming took 0 bases from V and 0 from J; bases not matched to a gene: 6. Germline-derived CDR1 and CDR2 are LGHNA and YNFKEQ. CDR3 length equals 19 residues. The chain's CDR3 is CASSQDSRLAGVSYNEQFF. The DNA of the CDR3 is TGTGCCAGCAGCCAAGATTCGCGACTAGCGGGAGTCTCCTACAATGAGCAGTTCTTC.

The V call is TRBV28, the J call TRBJ2-1, with 7 positions matching TRBD1. Germline V gives CDR1 MDHEN, CDR2 SYDVKM. The CDR3 is made up of 16 amino acids. With V trimmed by 5 bases and J by 2 bases, 9 bases remained unmatched. CDR3 in DNA: TGTGCCAGCAGTGGACCAAACAGGGGTCCCTACAATGAGCAGTTCTTC. As protein: CASSGPNRGPYNEQFF.

This chain links TRBV11-3 with TRBJ2-5, with D hard to call. The closer fit of TRBJ2-7 to the DNA end suggests the J call may be wrong. The CDR3 has 14 amino acids. Per the germline V gene, CDR1 is SGHNT and CDR2 is YENEEA. The chain's CDR3 is CASSLAPGPYEQYF. In DNA, the CDR3 is TGTGCCAGCAGCTTAGCTCCAGGCCCCTACGAGCAGTACTTC.

The V call is TRBV7-2, the J call TRBJ2-5, with 10 bases lining up with TRBD1. The V and J ends lost 5 bases and 5 bases, in that order; junction bases with no gene match: 11. This CDR3 has 16 residues. CDR1 is SGHTA and CDR2 is FQGNSA in the germline V gene. The CDR3 loop reads CASSPNHGTGAETQYF. The CDR3 nucleotides read TGTGCCAGCAGCCCAAATCATGGGACAGGGGCGGAGACCCAGTACTTC.

The chain employs TRBV6-1 and TRBJ1-5, with D unclear. The V and J ends lost 6 bases and 1 base respectively, with 10 bases between them. Germline-derived CDR1 and CDR2 are MNHNS and SASEGT. The CDR3 runs 14 residues. The CDR3 sequence is CASSSSRSNQPQHF. In DNA, the CDR3 is TGTGCCAGCAGCTCCTCACGGAGCAATCAGCCCCAGCATTTT.

Here the CDR3 DNA reads TGTGCCAGCAGCGTAGGGGCGGGAGACGCAGATACGCAGTATTTT. Its protein product is CASSVGAGDADTQYF. This chain uses TRBV9 with TRBJ2-3, with 7 bases aligning to TRBD2. This CDR3 spans 15 amino acids. V shed 0 bases, J shed 4 bases, and the junction held 5 bases outside the gene matches. From germline, CDR1 is SGDLS and CDR2 YYNGEE.

The chain uses TRBV4-3 and TRBJ2-2, with D possibly TRBD2 on 6 matching bases. Germline V CDR1 and CDR2: LGHNA, YSLEER. Trimming stripped 4 bases from V and 0 bases from J, with 24 bases between. There are 20 residues in the CDR3. CDR3 DNA: TGCGCCAGCAGCCCCAAGAAGGGGCGGGGCCGAGAAGCGAACACCGGGGAGCTGTTTTTT. Protein sequence: CASSPKKGRGREANTGELFF.

V and J are TRBV2 and TRBJ1-5; weak D call: TRBD1 (5 bases). The germline V gene encodes CDR1 SNHLY and CDR2 FYNNEI. The CDR3 sequence is 15 residues long. V was cut by 7 bases and J by 6 bases, with 19 bases left in between. The CDR3 spells CASTSGMIGVQPQHF. The CDR3 region has the DNA TGTGCCAGCACCTCCGGCATGATAGGGGTTCAGCCCCAGCATTTT.

A single count supports this clone. The V call is TRBV23-1, the J call TRBJ2-1, with unresolved D. TRBV23-1 is assigned to the ORF class and has an uncertain function. The CDR3 totals 18 residues. The V gene lost 0 bases and the J gene lost 4 bases, with 19 bases spanning the gap. In DNA, the CDR3 is TGCGCCAGCAGTCAATCCCGGAGAGGATGTCTCCTTTACAATGAGCAGTTCTTC. This sequence encodes CASSQSRRGCLLYNEQFF.

The chain joins TRBV13 to TRBJ2-3, with D perhaps TRBD2 (7 bases). From germline, CDR1 is PRHDT and CDR2 FYEKMQ (reference sequence). Trimming removed 5 bases from V and 3 bases from J, with 18 bases in between. The CDR3 has 16 residues. The chain's CDR3 is CASSTLGGGGTDTQYF. As DNA, the CDR3 is TGTGCCAGCAGCACCTTAGGGGGAGGGGGGACAGATACGCAGTATTTT.

The J gene is TRBJ2-3, the V gene TRBV6-1; 8 bases agree with TRBD2. The CDR3 is 16 residues long. V was pared by 1 base and J by 5 bases, with 8 bases of the junction left unmatched. CDR1 is MNHNS, CDR2 SASEGT, per germline. CDR3 nucleotides: TGTGCCAGCAGTGAAGGTCCAGCGGGAGAAAAAGATACGCAGTATTTT. Translated: CASSEGPAGEKDTQYF.

This clone was observed once. The V and J genes are TRBV4-1 and TRBJ1-5; a possible D gene is TRBD1 (6 bases). Germline values: CDR1 MGHRA, CDR2 YSYEKL. This CDR3 is built from 15 residues. Trimming shortened V by 0 bases and J by 7 bases, and 13 bases separated the two germline ends. CDR3 loop: CASSQEGQGTQPQHF. The DNA for the CDR3 is TGCGCCAGCAGCCAAGAAGGGCAGGGGACCCAGCCCCAGCATTTT.

The gene calls are TRBV5-1 and TRBJ2-7, with TRBD1 as a possible D gene (5 bases). Trimming removed 3 bases from V and 2 bases from J, with 12 bases in between. Germline V lookup: CDR1 SGHRS, CDR2 YFSETQ. The CDR3 is 14 amino acids. In nucleotides, the CDR3 is TGCGCCAGCAGCTCAGACAGAGGTACCTACGAGCAGTACTTC. This codes for CASSSDRGTYEQYF. Based on the CDR3 plus reference TRBV5-1 and TRBJ2-7, the full variable domain is KAGVTQTPRYLIKTRGQQVTLSCSPISGHRSVSWYQQTPGQGLQFLFEYFSETQRNKGNFPGRFSGRQFSNSRSEMNVSTLELGDSALYLCASSSDRGTYEQYFGPGTRLTVT.

This chain joins TRBV7-3 and TRBJ2-2; 10 positions match TRBD2. CDR3 length: 18 amino acids. V gave up 0 bases and J gave up 6 bases; unmatched junction bases: 10. Germline CDR1 reads SGHTA; CDR2 reads FQGTGA. This CDR3 is CASSLTAWEAGGAGELFF. Here the CDR3 DNA reads TGTGCCAGCAGCTTAACGGCCTGGGAAGCGGGAGGGGCCGGGGAGCTGTTTTTT.

V and J are TRBV5-1 and TRBJ1-1; D gene unclear. The CDR3 runs 15 residues. Looked up from germline, CDR1 is SGHRS and CDR2 is YFSETQ. V lost 1 base, J lost 0 bases, and 10 bases lay in between. CDR3 DNA: TGCGCCAGCAGCTTGAACCAGTTCATGAACACTGAAGCTTTCTTT. As protein: CASSLNQFMNTEAFF.

In DNA, the CDR3 is TGTGCCAGCAGTCCGGTGAAGGGACAGGGTGGAACCTATGGCTACACCTTC. This sequence encodes CASSPVKGQGGTYGYTF. This chain uses TRBV28 with TRBJ1-2, with 9 bases that match TRBD1. The germline V gene encodes CDR1 MDHEN and CDR2 SYDVKM. The CDR3 spans 17 residues. V shed 5 bases and J 4 bases; nucleotides not matched to a gene: 14.

The chain links TRBV2 to TRBJ1-6; 8 nucleotides align to TRBD1. The V gene end was trimmed by 6 bases and the J gene end by 6 bases; junction bases not matched to a gene: 7. The V gene's germline CDR1 is SNHLY and CDR2 FYNNEI. CDR3 size: 15 residues. The CDR3, as DNA: TGTGCCAGCAGGGGTTCCCAGGGGGCTAATTCACCCCTCCACTTT. Translating gives CASRGSQGANSPLHF.

J is TRBJ2-2 and V is TRBV29-1; no definite D call. V was shortened by 1 base and J by 6 bases, with 3 bases between the two germline ends. CDR3 length: 11 amino acids. Germline V gives CDR1 SQVTM, CDR2 ANQGSEA. DNA of the CDR3: TGCAGCGTTGAAGTAGCCGGGGAGCTGTTTTTT. Residues: CSVEVAGELFF.

The V gene is TRBV5-1, the J gene TRBJ1-4, with TRBD1 as a possible D gene (6 bases). This CDR3 has 15 amino acids. Germline CDR1 is SGHRS and CDR2 is YFSETQ. V was pared by 4 bases and J by 6 bases, with 16 bases between. As DNA, the CDR3 is TGCGCCAGCAGCCCCCGGGGGGGCGGAGATGAAAAACTGTTTTTT. Its protein is CASSPRGGGDEKLFF.